Each of the 24 T cell receptor beta chains below was sequenced from the same sample in a study of blood T cell repertoires in COVID-19. The data were produced by immunoSEQ multiplex PCR, yet TCRdb's version contains in-frame clones alone and is incomplete. The sample consists of about 190,000 clones, around 80% of them appearing once. The sample comprised peripheral blood. These receptors were collected from a woman older than 75 with active or convalescent COVID-19.

V gene TRBV27 combines with J gene TRBJ1-1, with 11 bases matching TRBD1. J lost 0 bases, V lost 2 bases, and 5 bases had no gene match. The CDR3 has 17 amino acids. CDR1 is MNHEY, CDR2 SMNVEV, per germline (reference sequence). CDR3 sequence (DNA): TGTGCCAGCAGTTTACGGACAGGGGGCTTGTTGAACACTGAAGCTTTCTTT. As protein: CASSLRTGGLLNTEAFF.

The V call is TRBV4-1, the J call TRBJ2-2, with 13 bases aligning to TRBD2. Losses at the gene ends were 5 bases for V and 5 bases for J; bases not matched to a gene: 14. The CDR3 is 19 amino acids. Germline loops: CDR1 MGHRA, CDR2 YSYEKL. CDR3 residues: CASSADGTSGGAGTGELFF. The CDR3 region has the DNA TGCGCCAGCAGCGCCGACGGTACTAGCGGGGGGGCCGGAACCGGGGAGCTGTTTTTT.

The chain links TRBV5-1 to TRBJ1-1; 8 bases are a match to TRBD1. V shed 1 base, J shed 1 base, and the junction held 3 bases outside the gene matches. Germline values: CDR1 SGHRS, CDR2 YFSETQ. This CDR3 has 15 residues. CDR3 DNA sequence: TGCGCCAGCAGCTTGCCGGGACAGGAGAACACTGAAGCTTTCTTT. Protein sequence: CASSLPGQENTEAFF.

The rearrangement uses TRBV23-1 and TRBJ2-5; 8 nucleotides line up with TRBD1. TRBV23-1 is treated as an ORF (open reading frame) with a function not yet certain. The length of the CDR3 is 14 residues. The V gene end was trimmed by 8 bases and the J gene end by 2 bases; junction bases not matched to a gene: 7. The CDR3 sequence: CASSQGARQETQYF. In DNA form, the CDR3 reads TGCGCCAGCTCCCAGGGGGCTCGGCAAGAGACCCAGTACTTC.

This rearrangement joins TRBV9 to TRBJ1-3; a possible D gene is TRBD1 (6 bases). Germline lookup yields CDR1 SGDLS and CDR2 YYNGEE. Trimming stripped 2 bases from V and 4 bases from J, with 13 bases between. The CDR3 spans 15 residues. The DNA for the CDR3 is TGTGCCAGCAGCGTCCTACAGGGAACGGGAAACACCATATATTTT. Translated: CASSVLQGTGNTIYF.

The J gene is TRBJ2-2, the V gene TRBV4-3, with D perhaps TRBD2 (5 bases). V lost 0 bases and J lost 7, with 24 bases in between. The CDR3 runs 19 residues. The V gene's germline CDR1 is LGHNA and CDR2 YSLEER. Written as DNA, the CDR3 is TGCGCCAGCAGCCAAGATTTCCAAGCGGCTATTTTTTGGGGCGGGGAGCTGTTTTTT. Translating gives CASSQDFQAAIFWGGELFF.

The V call is TRBV5-4, the J call TRBJ1-1; D is uncertain. V shed 4 bases and J shed 1 base, with 8 bases lying between them. Per the germline V gene, CDR1 is SGHNT and CDR2 is YYREEE (reference sequence). The CDR3 sequence is 13 residues long. CDR3 residues: CASSEQPNTEAFF. The CDR3 bases are TGTGCCAGCAGCGAACAACCGAACACTGAAGCTTTCTTT. The complete variable domain, with remaining parts taken from reference TRBV5-4 and TRBJ1-1, reads ETGVTQSPTHLIKTRGQQVTLRCSSQSGHNTVSWYQQALGQGPQFIFQYYREEENGRGNFPPRFSGLQFPNYSSELNVNALELDDSALYLCASSEQPNTEAFFGQGTRLTVV.

This clone was detected a few times. The J gene is TRBJ2-1, the V gene TRBV9; 10 bases are a match to TRBD1. CDR3 size: 17 residues. V dropped 1 base and J dropped 8; count of bases not matched to a gene: 12. The germline V gene has CDR1 SGDLS and CDR2 YYNGEE. The CDR3 sequence: CASSVSLGGQGTHEQFF. The CDR3 bases are TGTGCCAGCAGCGTAAGTCTTGGGGGACAGGGGACGCATGAGCAGTTCTTC.

This clone was seen a handful of times. The rearrangement links TRBV19 to TRBJ2-1; possibly TRBD1 for D (7 bases). The CDR3 sequence is 16 residues long. The V gene's germline CDR1 is LNHDA and CDR2 SQIVND (reference sequence). The ends were cut back, 6 bases at V and 9 bases at J, with 24 bases in the middle. CDR3 sequence reads: CASSRNQGVIGGEQFF. The CDR3 nucleotides are TGTGCCAGTAGCAGAAACCAGGGGGTTATCGGGGGTGAGCAGTTCTTC.

The V gene is TRBV2, the J gene TRBJ2-1, with 7 nucleotides matching TRBD2. Germline V gives CDR1 SNHLY, CDR2 FYNNEI. The CDR3 runs 12 residues. The junction had 3 bases not matched to a gene; V was cut back by 6 bases and J by 7 bases. CDR3 sequence: CASSPGGNEQFF. The CDR3 DNA is TGTGCCAGCAGCCCGGGGGGTAATGAGCAGTTCTTC.

The chain uses TRBV27 and TRBJ1-4, with a possible D match to TRBD1 (6 bases). The CDR3 has 15 residues. Trimming removed 1 base from V and 6 bases from J, with 12 bases in between. CDR1 is MNHEY and CDR2 is SMNVEV in the germline V gene (reference sequence). CDR3 protein: CASSLLAQGDEKLFF. The CDR3 DNA reads TGTGCCAGCAGTTTATTGGCACAGGGAGATGAAAAACTGTTTTTT. The entire variable domain, with the rest obtained from reference TRBV27 and TRBJ1-4, is as follows: EAQVTQNPRYLITVTGKKLTVTCSQNMNHEYMSWYRQDPGLGLRQIYYSMNVEVTDKGDVPEGYKVSRKEKRNFPLILESPSPNQTSLYFCASSLLAQGDEKLFFGSGTQLSVL.

This chain joins TRBV5-8 and TRBJ1-1; D is unclear. This CDR3 spans 12 amino acids. Looked up from germline, CDR1 is SGHTS and CDR2 is YDEGEE. Trimming cost V 1 base and J 3 bases, with 4 bases left between them. The CDR3 is CASSLYYTEAFF. The DNA of the CDR3 is TGTGCCAGCAGCTTGTATTACACTGAAGCTTTCTTT. Drawing the rest from reference TRBV5-8 and TRBJ1-1, the complete variable domain is EAGVTQSPTHLIKTRGQQATLRCSPISGHTSVYWYQQALGLGLQFLLWYDEGEERNRGNFPPRFSGRQFPNYSSELNVNALELEDSALYLCASSLYYTEAFFGQGTRLTVV.

The chain couples TRBV7-2 to TRBJ1-1; a weak D match, TRBD1 (6 bases). Germline CDR1 reads SGHTA; CDR2 reads FQGNSA. V was shortened by 6 bases and J by 4 bases, with 15 bases between the two germline ends. The CDR3 extends over 14 amino acids. The CDR3 nucleotides are TGTGCCAGCAGTTCCCCCACCAGGGGCACTGAAGCTTTCTTT. As protein: CASSSPTRGTEAFF.

The chain recombines TRBV6-1 with TRBJ1-2; the D gene is possibly TRBD1 (6 bases). Trimming shortened V by 3 bases and J by 5 bases, and 10 bases separated the two germline ends. Germline CDR1 MNHNS, CDR2 SASEGT. The CDR3 extends over 13 amino acids. The CDR3 reads CASSDRGQYGYTF. DNA of the CDR3: TGTGCCAGCAGTGACAGAGGACAGTATGGCTACACCTTC.

The chain couples TRBV2 to TRBJ1-6, with no clear D. Germline V lookup: CDR1 SNHLY, CDR2 FYNNEI. The V gene lost 3 bases and the J gene lost 7 bases, with 7 bases spanning the gap. The CDR3 spans 13 residues. For the CDR3, the DNA is TGTGCCAGCAGTGAGCAGGCAAATTCACCCCTCCACTTT. Translating gives CASSEQANSPLHF.

The CDR3 bases are TGTGCCAGTACGGCGGGGGGAAACTATGGCTACACCTTC. Translated, it gives CASTAGGNYGYTF. The chain has TRBV19 and TRBJ1-2; a possible D gene is TRBD1 (5 bases). V gave up 7 bases and J gave up 2 bases, with 11 bases separating them. The CDR3 has 13 residues. Germline V gives CDR1 LNHDA, CDR2 SQIVND (reference sequence).

J is TRBJ2-4 and V is TRBV6-5; 9 bases map to TRBD2. The germline CDR1 and CDR2 sequences are MNHEY and SVGAGI. V shed 2 bases, J shed 5 bases, and the junction held 4 bases outside the gene matches. The CDR3 runs to 15 residues. The CDR3 loop reads CASSYTAGGQNIQYF. In nucleotides, the CDR3 is TGTGCCAGCAGTTACACAGCGGGGGGCCAAAACATTCAGTACTTC.

This clone was observed once. This chain joins TRBV19 and TRBJ1-1, with D hard to call. Per the germline V gene, CDR1 is LNHDA and CDR2 is SQIVND (reference sequence). V was pared by 7 bases and J by 2 bases, with 17 bases between. This CDR3 contains 15 residues. The CDR3 sequence is CASNVRVPINTEAFF. The DNA for the CDR3 is TGTGCCAGTAATGTGAGGGTCCCCATAAACACTGAAGCTTTCTTT. The full variable domain, its missing parts supplied by reference TRBV19 and TRBJ1-1, is DGGITQSPKYLFRKEGQNVTLSCEQNLNHDAMYWYRQDPGQGLRLIYYSQIVNDFQKGDIAEGYSVSREKKESFPLTVTSAQKNPTAFYLCASNVRVPINTEAFFGQGTRLTVV.

The chain carries TRBV4-1 and TRBJ1-5, with D uncertain. Germline-derived CDR1 and CDR2 are MGHRA and YSYEKL. The CDR3 totals 13 residues. The ends were cut back, 1 base at V and 9 bases at J, with 10 bases in the middle. The CDR3 DNA follows: TGCGCCAGCAGCCAAGTTATAGAGTCGCCCCAGCATTTT. Protein: CASSQVIESPQHF.

This clone was seen only once. The genes are TRBV7-6 and TRBJ2-3; 8 nucleotides line up with TRBD1. Germline trimming cut 5 bases from V and 1 base from J; bases unmatched to any gene: 11. The CDR3 length is 17 residues. CDR1 and CDR2 (germline): SGHVS, FNYEAQ. The chain's CDR3 is CASSTKQGEKGTDTQYF. For the CDR3, the DNA is TGTGCCAGCAGCACTAAACAGGGGGAAAAGGGCACAGATACGCAGTATTTT.

In DNA form, the CDR3 reads TGTGCCAGCAGCCCTCGGGCTAGCGGTTCTTCCTACAATGAGCAGTTCTTC. The encoded protein is CASSPRASGSSYNEQFF. J is TRBJ2-1 and V is TRBV5-6; TRBD2 matches 7 bases. Trimming at V came to 4 bases and at J to 1 base, leaving 11 bases not matched to a gene. The CDR3 consists of 17 residues. CDR1 and CDR2 from the germline V gene are SGHDT and YYEEEE.

The chain couples TRBV5-1 to TRBJ2-1, with 7 bases lining up with TRBD2. CDR1 is SGHRS and CDR2 is YFSETQ in the germline V gene. The CDR3 has 13 amino acids. V was clipped by 5 bases and J by 4 bases; unmatched bases: 3. CDR3 bases: TGCGCCAGCAGTGAGGGAGGGTACAATGAGCAGTTCTTC. This codes for CASSEGGYNEQFF.

J is TRBJ2-6 and V is TRBV14; weak D call: TRBD2 (5 bases). CDR3 length equals 17 residues. V dropped 0 bases and J dropped 2 bases, with 11 bases sitting between them. Per the germline V gene, CDR1 is SGHDN and CDR2 is FVKESK. CDR3 coding DNA: TGTGCCAGCAGCCAAGATCCGAGGGAGACTGGGGCCAACGTCCTGACTTTC. This translates into CASSQDPRETGANVLTF.

This clone was seen only once. The genes are TRBV7-3 and TRBJ2-3; 9 bases line up with TRBD2. The CDR3 loop spans 16 amino acids. Germline V lookup: CDR1 SGHTA, CDR2 FQGTGA. V lost 4 bases, J lost 9 bases, and 14 bases stayed unmatched. CDR3 region: CASSSGGLAVRETQYF. The CDR3, as DNA: TGTGCCAGCAGCTCCGGGGGACTAGCCGTAAGGGAGACGCAGTATTTT.